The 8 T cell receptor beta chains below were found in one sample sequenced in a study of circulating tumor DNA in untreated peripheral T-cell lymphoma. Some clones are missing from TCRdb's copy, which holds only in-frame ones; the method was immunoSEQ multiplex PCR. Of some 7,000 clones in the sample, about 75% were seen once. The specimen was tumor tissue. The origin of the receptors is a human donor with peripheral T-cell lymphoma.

The CDR3 DNA follows: TGTGCCAGCAGTACGGGACAGGACTACGAGCAGTACTTC. This encodes CASSTGQDYEQYF. The chain couples TRBV6-8 to TRBJ2-7, with TRBD1 matching over 8 bases. This CDR3 contains 13 residues. Unmatched junction bases numbered 3, after V lost 5 bases and J lost 3 bases. CDR1 is MNHGY, CDR2 SAAAGT, per germline.

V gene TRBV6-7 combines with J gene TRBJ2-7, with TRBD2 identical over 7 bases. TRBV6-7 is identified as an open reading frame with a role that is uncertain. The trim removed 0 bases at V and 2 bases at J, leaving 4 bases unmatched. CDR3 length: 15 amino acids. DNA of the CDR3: TGTGCCAGCAGTTACTCAGGGGCGGGAGCCTACGAGCAGTACTTC. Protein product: CASSYSGAGAYEQYF.

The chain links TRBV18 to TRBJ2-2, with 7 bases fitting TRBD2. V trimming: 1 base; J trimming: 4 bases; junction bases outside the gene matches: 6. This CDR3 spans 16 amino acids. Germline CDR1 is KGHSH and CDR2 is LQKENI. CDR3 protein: CASSPRRTSGTGELFF. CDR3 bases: TGTGCCAGCTCACCACGCAGGACTAGTGGCACCGGGGAGCTGTTTTTT.

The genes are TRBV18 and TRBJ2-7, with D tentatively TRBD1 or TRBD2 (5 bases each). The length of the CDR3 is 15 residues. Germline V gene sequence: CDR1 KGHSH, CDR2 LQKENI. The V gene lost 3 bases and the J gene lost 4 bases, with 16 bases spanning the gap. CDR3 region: CASSPLGDPGYEQYF. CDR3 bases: TGTGCCAGCTCACCTCTAGGGGACCCCGGGTACGAGCAGTACTTC.

The CDR3 DNA sequence: TGTGCCAGCTCACCCCCCCCCACAGGGGGGAGGAACATTCAGTACTTC. Its protein product is CASSPPPTGGRNIQYF. The rearrangement joins TRBV18 to TRBJ2-4; 8 nucleotides agree with TRBD1. The trim removed 3 bases at V and 7 bases at J, leaving 11 bases unmatched. The CDR3 is 16 residues long. Germline V gene data show CDR1 as KGHSH and CDR2 as LQKENI.

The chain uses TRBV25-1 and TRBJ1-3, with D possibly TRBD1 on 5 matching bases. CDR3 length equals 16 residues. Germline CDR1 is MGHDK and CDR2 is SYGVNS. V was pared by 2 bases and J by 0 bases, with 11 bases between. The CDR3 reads CASSELGGDSGNTIYF. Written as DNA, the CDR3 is TGTGCCAGCAGTGAACTTGGGGGGGACTCTGGAAACACCATATATTTT.

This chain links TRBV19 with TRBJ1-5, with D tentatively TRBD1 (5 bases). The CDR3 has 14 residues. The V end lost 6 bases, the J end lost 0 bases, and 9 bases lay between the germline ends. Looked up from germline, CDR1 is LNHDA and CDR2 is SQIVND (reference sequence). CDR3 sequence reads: CASRTDHSNQPQHF. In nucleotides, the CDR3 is TGTGCCAGTAGGACAGACCATAGCAATCAGCCCCAGCATTTT.

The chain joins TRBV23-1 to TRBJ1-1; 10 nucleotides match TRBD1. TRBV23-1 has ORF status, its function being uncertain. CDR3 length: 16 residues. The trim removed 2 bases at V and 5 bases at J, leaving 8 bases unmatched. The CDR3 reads CASSQRRTGGETEAFF. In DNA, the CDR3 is TGCGCCAGCAGTCAACGCCGGACAGGGGGTGAGACTGAAGCTTTCTTT.